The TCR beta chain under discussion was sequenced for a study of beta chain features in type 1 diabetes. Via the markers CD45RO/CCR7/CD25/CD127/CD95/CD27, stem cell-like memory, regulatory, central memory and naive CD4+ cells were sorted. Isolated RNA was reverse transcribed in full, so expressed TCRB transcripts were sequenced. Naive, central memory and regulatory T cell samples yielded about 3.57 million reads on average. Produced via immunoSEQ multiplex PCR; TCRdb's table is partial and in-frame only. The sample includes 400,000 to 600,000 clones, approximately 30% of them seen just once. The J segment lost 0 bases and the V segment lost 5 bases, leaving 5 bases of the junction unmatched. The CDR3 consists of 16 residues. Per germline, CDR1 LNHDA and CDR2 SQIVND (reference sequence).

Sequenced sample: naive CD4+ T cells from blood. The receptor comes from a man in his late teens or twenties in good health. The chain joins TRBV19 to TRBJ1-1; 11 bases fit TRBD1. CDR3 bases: TGTGCCAGTAGTCCCGAGGACAGGGGGCTGAACACTGAAGCTTTCTTT. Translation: CASSPEDRGLNTEAFF.